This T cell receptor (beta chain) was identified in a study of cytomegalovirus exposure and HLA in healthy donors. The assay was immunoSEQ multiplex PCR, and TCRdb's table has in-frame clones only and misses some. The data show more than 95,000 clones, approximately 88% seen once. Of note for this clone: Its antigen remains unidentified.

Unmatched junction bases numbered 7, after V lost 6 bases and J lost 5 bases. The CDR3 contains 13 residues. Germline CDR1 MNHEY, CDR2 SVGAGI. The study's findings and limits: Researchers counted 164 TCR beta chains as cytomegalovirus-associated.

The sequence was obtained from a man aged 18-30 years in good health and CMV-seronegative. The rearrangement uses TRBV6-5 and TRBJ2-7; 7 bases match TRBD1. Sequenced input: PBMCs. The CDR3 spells CASRPDRIDEQYF. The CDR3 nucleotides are TGTGCCAGCAGACCGGACAGGATCGACGAGCAGTACTTC.